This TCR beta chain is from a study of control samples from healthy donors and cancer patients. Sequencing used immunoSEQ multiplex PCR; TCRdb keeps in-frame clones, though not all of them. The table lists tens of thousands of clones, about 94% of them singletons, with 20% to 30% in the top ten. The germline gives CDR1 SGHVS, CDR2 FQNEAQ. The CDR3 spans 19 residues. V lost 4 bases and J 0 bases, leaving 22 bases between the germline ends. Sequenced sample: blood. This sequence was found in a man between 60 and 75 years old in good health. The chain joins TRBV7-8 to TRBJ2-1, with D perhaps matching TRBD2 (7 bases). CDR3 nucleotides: TGTGCCAGCAGCTATCGGAGGTTCGGGGGGCCACGCTCCTACAATGAGCAGTTCTTC. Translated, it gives CASSYRRFGGPRSYNEQFF.